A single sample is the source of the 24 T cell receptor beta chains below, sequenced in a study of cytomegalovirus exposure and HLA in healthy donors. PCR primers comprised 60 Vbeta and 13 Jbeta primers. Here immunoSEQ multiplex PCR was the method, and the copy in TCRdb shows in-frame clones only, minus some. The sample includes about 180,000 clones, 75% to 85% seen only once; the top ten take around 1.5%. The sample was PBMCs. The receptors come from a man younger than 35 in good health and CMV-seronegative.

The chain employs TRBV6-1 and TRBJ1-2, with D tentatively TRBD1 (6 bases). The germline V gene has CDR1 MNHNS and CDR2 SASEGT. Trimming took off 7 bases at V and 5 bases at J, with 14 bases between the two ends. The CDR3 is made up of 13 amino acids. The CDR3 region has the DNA TGTGCCAGCAAGGGGGAGGGTTGGTATGGCTACACCTTC. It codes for CASKGEGWYGYTF.

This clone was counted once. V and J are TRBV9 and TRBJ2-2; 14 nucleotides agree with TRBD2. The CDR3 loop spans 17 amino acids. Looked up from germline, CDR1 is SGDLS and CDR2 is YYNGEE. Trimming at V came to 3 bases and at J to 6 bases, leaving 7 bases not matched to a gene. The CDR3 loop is CASSEGTSGGVPGELFF. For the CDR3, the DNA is TGTGCCAGCAGCGAGGGGACTAGCGGGGGTGTTCCCGGGGAGCTGTTTTTT.

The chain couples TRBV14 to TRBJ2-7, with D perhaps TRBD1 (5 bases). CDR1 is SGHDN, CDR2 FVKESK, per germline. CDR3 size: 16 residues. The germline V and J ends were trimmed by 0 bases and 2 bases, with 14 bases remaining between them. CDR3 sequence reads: CASSQEGVGRPYEQYF. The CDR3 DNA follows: TGTGCCAGCAGCCAAGAAGGGGTCGGTCGACCCTACGAGCAGTACTTC.

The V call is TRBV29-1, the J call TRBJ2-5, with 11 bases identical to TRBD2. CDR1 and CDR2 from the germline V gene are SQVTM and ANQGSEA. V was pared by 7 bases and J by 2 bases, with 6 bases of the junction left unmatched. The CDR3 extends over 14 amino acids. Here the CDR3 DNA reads TGCAGCGCCTTGAGACTAGCGGGACAAGAGACCCAGTACTTC. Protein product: CSALRLAGQETQYF.

The CDR3 nucleotides read TGTGCCAGCAGCTCGGACTCGGAGGGCTACACCTTC. As protein: CASSSDSEGYTF. The genes are TRBV2 and TRBJ1-2; D not resolved. Germline CDR1 SNHLY, CDR2 FYNNEI. V gave up 6 bases and J gave up 8 bases, with 13 bases separating them. This CDR3 contains 12 residues.

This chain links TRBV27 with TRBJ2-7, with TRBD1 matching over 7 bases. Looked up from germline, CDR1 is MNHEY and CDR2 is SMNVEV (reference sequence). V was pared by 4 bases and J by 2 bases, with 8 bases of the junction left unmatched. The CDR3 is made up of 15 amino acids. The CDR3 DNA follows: TGTGCCAGCAGTTCACGGGACAGAAATCCCTACGAGCAGTACTTC. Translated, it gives CASSSRDRNPYEQYF.

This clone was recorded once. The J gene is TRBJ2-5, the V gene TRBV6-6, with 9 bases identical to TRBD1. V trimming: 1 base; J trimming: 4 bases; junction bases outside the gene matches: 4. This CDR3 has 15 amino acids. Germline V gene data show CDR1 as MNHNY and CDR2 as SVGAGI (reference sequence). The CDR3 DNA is TGTGCCAGCAGTTACTGGACAGGGGTGGCAGAGACCCAGTACTTC. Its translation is CASSYWTGVAETQYF.

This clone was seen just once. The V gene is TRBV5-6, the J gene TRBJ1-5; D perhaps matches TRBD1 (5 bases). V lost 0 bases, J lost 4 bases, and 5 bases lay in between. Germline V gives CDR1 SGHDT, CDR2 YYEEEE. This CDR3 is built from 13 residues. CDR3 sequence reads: CASSLAGNQPQHF. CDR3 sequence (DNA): TGTGCCAGCAGCTTGGCAGGGAATCAGCCCCAGCATTTT.

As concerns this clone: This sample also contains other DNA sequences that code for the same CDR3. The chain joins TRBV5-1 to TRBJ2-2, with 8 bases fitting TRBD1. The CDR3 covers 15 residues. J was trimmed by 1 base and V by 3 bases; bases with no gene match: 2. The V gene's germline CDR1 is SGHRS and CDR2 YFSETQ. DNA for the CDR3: TGCGCCAGCAGCTCCGGACAGGGGAACACCGGGGAGCTGTTTTTT. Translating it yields CASSSGQGNTGELFF.

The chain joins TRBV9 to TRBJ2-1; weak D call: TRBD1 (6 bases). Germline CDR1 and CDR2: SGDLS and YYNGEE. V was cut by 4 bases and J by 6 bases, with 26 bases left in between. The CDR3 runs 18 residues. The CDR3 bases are TGTGCCAGCAGCCACTCCTCTGGACAGCCCGACCCGTTCAATGAGCAGTTCTTC. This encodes CASSHSSGQPDPFNEQFF.

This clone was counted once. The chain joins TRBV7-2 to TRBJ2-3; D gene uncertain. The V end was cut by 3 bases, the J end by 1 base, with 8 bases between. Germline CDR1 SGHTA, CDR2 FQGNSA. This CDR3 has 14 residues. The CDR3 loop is CASSFVRGTDTQYF. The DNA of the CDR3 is TGTGCCAGCAGCTTCGTTCGGGGCACAGATACGCAGTATTTT.

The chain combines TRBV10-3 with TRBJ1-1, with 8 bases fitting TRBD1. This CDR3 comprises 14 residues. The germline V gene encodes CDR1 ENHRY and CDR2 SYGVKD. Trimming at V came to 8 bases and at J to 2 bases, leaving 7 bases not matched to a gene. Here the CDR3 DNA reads TGTGCCATCCAAACCGACAGGGGTAACACTGAAGCTTTCTTT. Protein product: CAIQTDRGNTEAFF.

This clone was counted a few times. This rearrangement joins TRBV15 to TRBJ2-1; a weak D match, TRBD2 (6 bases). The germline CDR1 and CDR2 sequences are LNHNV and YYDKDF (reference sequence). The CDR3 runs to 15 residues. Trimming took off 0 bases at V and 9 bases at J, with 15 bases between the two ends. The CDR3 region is CATSRDEGSGVEQFF. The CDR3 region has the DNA TGTGCCACCAGCAGAGATGAGGGGTCGGGGGTTGAGCAGTTCTTC.

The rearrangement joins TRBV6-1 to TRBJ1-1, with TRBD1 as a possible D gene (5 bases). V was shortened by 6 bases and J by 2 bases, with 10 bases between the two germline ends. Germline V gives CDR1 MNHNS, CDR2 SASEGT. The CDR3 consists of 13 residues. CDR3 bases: TGTGCCAGCAGGGGGGGGAGAAACACTGAAGCTTTCTTT. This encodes CASRGGRNTEAFF.

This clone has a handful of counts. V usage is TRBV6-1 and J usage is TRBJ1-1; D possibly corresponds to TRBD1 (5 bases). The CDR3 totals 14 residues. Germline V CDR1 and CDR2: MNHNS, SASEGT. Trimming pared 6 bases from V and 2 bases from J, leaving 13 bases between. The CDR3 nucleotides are TGTGCCAGCAGGGGAGGGGCAACAAACACTGAAGCTTTCTTT. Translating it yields CASRGGATNTEAFF.

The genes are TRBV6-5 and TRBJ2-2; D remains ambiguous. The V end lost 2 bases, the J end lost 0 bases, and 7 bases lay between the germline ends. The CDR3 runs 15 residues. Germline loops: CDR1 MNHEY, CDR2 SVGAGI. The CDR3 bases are TGTGCCAGCAGTTACGTGGCCGCGAACACCGGGGAGCTGTTTTTT. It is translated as CASSYVAANTGELFF.

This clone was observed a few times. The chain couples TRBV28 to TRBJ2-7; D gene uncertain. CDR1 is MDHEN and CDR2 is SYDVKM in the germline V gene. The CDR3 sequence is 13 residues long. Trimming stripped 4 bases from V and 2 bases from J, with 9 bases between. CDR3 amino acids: CASSYGRTYEQYF. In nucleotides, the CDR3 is TGTGCCAGCAGTTATGGCAGAACCTACGAGCAGTACTTC.

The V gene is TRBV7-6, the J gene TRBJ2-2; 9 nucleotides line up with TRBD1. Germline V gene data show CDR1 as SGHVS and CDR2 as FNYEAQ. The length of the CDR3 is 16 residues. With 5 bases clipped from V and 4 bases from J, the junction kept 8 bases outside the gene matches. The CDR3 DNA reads TGTGCCAGCAGCCCACAGGGGGCGTTGGGCACCGGGGAGCTGTTTTTT. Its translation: CASSPQGALGTGELFF.

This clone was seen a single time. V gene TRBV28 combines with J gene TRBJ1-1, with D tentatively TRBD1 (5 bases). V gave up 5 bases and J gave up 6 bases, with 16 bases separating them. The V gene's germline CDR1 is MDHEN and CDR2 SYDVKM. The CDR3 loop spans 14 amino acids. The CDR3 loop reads CASSPPRVGAEAFF. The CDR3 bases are TGTGCCAGCAGTCCCCCCAGGGTAGGTGCTGAAGCTTTCTTT.

The CDR3 loop is CASSLTSGAETQYF. CDR3 sequence (DNA): TGTGCCAGCAGCTTAACGTCTGGGGCGGAGACCCAGTACTTC. The rearrangement uses TRBV7-3 and TRBJ2-5; the D gene is possibly TRBD1 (5 bases). The germline V and J ends were trimmed by 0 bases and 5 bases, with 10 bases remaining between them. CDR3 length equals 14 residues. Germline values: CDR1 SGHTA, CDR2 FQGTGA.

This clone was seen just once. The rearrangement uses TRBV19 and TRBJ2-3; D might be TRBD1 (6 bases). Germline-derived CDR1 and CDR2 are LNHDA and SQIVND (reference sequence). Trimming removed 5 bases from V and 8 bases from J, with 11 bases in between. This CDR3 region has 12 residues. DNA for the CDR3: TGTGCCAGTAGTGGATCCAGGGGTACGCAGTATTTT. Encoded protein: CASSGSRGTQYF.

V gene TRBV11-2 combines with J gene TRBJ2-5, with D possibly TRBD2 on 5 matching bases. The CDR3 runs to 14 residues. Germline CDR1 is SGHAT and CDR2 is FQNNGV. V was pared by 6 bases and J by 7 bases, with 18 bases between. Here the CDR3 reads CASRHGSALGTQYF. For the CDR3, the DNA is TGTGCCAGCAGACACGGTAGCGCCCTCGGGACCCAGTACTTC.

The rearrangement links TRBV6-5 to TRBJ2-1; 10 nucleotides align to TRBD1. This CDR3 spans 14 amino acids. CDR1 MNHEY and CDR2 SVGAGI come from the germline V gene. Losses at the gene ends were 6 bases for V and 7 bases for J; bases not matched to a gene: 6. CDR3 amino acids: CASRRQGARNEQFF. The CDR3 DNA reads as TGTGCCAGCAGACGACAGGGGGCCAGGAATGAGCAGTTCTTC.

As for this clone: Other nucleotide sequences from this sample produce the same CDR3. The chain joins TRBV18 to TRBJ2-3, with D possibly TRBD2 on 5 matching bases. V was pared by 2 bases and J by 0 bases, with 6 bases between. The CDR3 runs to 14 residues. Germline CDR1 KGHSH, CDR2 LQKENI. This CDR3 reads CASSPRTSTDTQYF. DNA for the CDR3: TGTGCCAGCTCACCAAGGACTAGCACAGATACGCAGTATTTT.